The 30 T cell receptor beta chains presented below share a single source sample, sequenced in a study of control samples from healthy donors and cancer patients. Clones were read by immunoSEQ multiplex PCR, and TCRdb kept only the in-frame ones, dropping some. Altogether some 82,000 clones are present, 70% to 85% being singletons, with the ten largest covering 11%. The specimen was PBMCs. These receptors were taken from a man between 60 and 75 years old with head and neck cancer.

The CDR3 DNA sequence: TGTGCCTGGAGTGTATTGGGCATCTCTGGAAACACCATATATTTT. It codes for CAWSVLGISGNTIYF. The chain joins TRBV30 to TRBJ1-3; D is undetermined. There are 15 residues in the CDR3. The germline V gene encodes CDR1 GTSNPN and CDR2 SVGIG (reference sequence). With 0 bases removed from V and 0 bases from J, the gap between germline ends came to 9 bases.

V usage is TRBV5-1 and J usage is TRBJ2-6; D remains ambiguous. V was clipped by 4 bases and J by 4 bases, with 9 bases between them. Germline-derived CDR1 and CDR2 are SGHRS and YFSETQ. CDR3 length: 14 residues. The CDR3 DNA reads TGCGCCAGCAGCCCCCGTGCCGGGGCCAACGTCCTGACTTTC. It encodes CASSPRAGANVLTF.

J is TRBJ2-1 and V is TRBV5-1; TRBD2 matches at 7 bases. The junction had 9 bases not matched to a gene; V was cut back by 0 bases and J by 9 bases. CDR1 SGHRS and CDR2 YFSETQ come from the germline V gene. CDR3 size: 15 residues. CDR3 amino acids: CASSLAPSGPSEQFF. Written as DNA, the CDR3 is TGCGCCAGCAGCTTGGCCCCTAGCGGCCCCTCTGAGCAGTTCTTC.

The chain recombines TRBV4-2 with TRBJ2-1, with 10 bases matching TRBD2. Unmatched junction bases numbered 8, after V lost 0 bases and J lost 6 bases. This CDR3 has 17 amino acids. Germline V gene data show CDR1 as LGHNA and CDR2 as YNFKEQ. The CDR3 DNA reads TGTGCCAGCAGCCAAGATCTAAGGACTAGCGGCTCCAATGAGCAGTTCTTC. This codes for CASSQDLRTSGSNEQFF.

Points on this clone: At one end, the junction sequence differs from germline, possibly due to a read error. The CDR3: CATSDSQGRFMF. The DNA of the CDR3 is TGTGCCACCAGTGATTCACAAGGCAGGTTCATGTTT. The chain joins TRBV24-1 to TRBJ1-5; D ambiguous. The CDR3 is 12 residues long. The V gene's germline CDR1 is KGHDR and CDR2 SFDVKD.

CDR3 sequence (DNA): TGTGCCAGCAGGCCAGGGGGCGATACTGGAAACACCATATATTTT. Translating gives CASRPGGDTGNTIYF. The chain carries TRBV6-6 and TRBJ1-3; 8 positions match TRBD1. Per germline, CDR1 MNHNY and CDR2 SVGAGI (reference sequence). The CDR3 loop spans 15 amino acids. Trimming at V came to 6 bases and at J to 2 bases, leaving 6 bases not matched to a gene.

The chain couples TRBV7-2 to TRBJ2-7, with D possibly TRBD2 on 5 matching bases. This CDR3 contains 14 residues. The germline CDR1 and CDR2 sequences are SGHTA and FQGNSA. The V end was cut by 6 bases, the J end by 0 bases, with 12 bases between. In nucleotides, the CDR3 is TGTGCCAGCAGGGCAGGAGGTAGCTCCTACGAGCAGTACTTC. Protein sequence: CASRAGGSSYEQYF.

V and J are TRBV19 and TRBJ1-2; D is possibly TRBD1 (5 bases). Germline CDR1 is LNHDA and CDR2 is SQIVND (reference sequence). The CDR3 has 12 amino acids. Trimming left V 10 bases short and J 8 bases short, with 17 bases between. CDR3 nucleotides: TGTGCCACCAGGAGGGGCCCGGACGGCTACACCTTC. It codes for CATRRGPDGYTF. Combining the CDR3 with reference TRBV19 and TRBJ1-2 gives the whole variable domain DGGITQSPKYLFRKEGQNVTLSCEQNLNHDAMYWYRQDPGQGLRLIYYSQIVNDFQKGDIAEGYSVSREKKESFPLTVTSAQKNPTAFYLCATRRGPDGYTFGSGTRLTVV.

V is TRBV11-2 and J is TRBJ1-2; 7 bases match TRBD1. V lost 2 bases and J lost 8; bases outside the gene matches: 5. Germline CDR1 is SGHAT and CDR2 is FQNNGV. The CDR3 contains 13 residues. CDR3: CASSLQGGLGYTF. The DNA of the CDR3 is TGTGCCAGCAGCTTACAGGGGGGTCTGGGCTACACCTTC.

The CDR3 DNA sequence: TGTGCCACCAGCAGCCACACGATTCGGGGAGAGACCCAGTACTTC. It specifies CATSSHTIRGETQYF. The chain employs TRBV15 and TRBJ2-5; D may be TRBD2 (5 bases). The V end was cut by 3 bases, the J end by 4 bases, with 15 bases between. CDR3 length: 15 residues. Germline CDR1 reads LNHNV; CDR2 reads YYDKDF (reference sequence).

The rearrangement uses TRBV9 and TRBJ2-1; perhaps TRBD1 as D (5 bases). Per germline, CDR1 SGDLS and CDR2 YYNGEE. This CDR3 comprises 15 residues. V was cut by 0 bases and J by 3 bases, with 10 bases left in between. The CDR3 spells CASSVEGANYNEQFF. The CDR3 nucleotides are TGTGCCAGCAGCGTAGAAGGGGCCAACTACAATGAGCAGTTCTTC. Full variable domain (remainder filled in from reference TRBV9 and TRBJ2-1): DSGVTQTPKHLITATGQRVTLRCSPRSGDLSVYWYQQSLDQGLQFLIQYYNGEERAKGNILERFSAQQFPDLHSELNLSSLELGDSALYFCASSVEGANYNEQFFGPGTRLTVL.

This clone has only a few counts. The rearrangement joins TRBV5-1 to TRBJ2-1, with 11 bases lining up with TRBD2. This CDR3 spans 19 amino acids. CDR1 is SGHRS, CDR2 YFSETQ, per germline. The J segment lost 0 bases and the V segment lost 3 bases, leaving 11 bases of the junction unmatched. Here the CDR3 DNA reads TGCGCCAGCAGCTCAAAGACTAGCGGGATTTTAAGCTCCTACAATGAGCAGTTCTTC. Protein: CASSSKTSGILSSYNEQFF.

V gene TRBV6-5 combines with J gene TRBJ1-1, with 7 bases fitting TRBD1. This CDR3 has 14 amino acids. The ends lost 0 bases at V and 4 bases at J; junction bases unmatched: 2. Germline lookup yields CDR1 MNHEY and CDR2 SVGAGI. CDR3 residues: CASSYSGGVTEAFF. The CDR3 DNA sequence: TGTGCCAGCAGTTACTCAGGGGGCGTCACTGAAGCTTTCTTT.

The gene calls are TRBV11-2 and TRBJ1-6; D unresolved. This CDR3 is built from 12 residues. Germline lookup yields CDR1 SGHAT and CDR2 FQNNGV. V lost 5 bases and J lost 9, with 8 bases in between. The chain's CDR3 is CASSLGPSPLHF. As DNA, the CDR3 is TGTGCCAGCAGCCTAGGGCCTTCACCCCTCCACTTT.

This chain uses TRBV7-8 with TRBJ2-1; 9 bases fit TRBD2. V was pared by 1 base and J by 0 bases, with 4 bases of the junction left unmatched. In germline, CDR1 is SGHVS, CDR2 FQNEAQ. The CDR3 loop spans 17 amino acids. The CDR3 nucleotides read TGTGCCAGCAGCTTAGAGGGACTAGCCAGCTCCTACAATGAGCAGTTCTTC. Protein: CASSLEGLASSYNEQFF.

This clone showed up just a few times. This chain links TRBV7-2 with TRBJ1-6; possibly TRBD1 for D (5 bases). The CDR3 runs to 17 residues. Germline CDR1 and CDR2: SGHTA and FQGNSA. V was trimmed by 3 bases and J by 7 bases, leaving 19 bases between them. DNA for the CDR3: TGTGCCAGCAGCTTTTTTAGACTCAGGGTAGGGAATTCACCCCTCCACTTT. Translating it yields CASSFFRLRVGNSPLHF.

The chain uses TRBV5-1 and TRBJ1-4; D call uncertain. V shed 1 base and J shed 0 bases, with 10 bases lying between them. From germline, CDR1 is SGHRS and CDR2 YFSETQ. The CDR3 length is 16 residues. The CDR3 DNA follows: TGCGCCAGCAGCTTGCCAGGAAGTTCAACTAATGAAAAACTGTTTTTT. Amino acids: CASSLPGSSTNEKLFF.

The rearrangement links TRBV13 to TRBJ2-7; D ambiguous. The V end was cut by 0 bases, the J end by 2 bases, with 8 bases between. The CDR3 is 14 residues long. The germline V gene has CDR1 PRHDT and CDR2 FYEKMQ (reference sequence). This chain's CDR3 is CASSLGRGTYEQYF. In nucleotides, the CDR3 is TGTGCCAGCAGCTTAGGACGTGGTACCTACGAGCAGTACTTC.

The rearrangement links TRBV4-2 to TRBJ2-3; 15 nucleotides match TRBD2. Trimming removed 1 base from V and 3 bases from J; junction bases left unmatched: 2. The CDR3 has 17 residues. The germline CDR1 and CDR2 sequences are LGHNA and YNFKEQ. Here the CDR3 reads CASSQAGLAGGTDTQYF. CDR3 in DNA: TGTGCCAGCAGCCAAGCGGGACTAGCGGGAGGAACAGATACGCAGTATTTT.

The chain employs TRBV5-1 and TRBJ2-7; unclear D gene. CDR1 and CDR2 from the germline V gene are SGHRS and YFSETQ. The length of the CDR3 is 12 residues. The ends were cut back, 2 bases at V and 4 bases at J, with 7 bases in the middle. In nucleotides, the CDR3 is TGCGCCAGCAGCTTACCTGCATACGAGCAGTACTTC. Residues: CASSLPAYEQYF.

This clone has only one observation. CDR3 in amino acids: CAISGRLAGYTDTQYF. CDR3 bases: TGTGCCATCAGTGGTAGACTAGCGGGATACACAGATACGCAGTATTTT. The V and J genes are TRBV10-3 and TRBJ2-3, with 11 bases fitting TRBD2. The CDR3 spans 16 residues. With 4 bases clipped from V and 2 bases from J, the junction kept 5 bases outside the gene matches. Germline CDR1 ENHRY, CDR2 SYGVKD.

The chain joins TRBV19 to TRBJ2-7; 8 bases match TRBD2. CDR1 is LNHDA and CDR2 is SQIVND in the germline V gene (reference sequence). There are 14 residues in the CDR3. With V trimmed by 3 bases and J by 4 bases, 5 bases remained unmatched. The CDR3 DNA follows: TGTGCCAGTAGTATGCGGGGGGCAGCGTACGAGCAGTACTTC. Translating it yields CASSMRGAAYEQYF.

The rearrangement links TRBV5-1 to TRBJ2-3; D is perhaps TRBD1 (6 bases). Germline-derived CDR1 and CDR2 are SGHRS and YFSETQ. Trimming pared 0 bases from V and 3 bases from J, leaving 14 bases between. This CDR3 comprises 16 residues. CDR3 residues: CASSLVWGLKTDTQYF. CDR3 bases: TGCGCCAGCAGCTTGGTCTGGGGGCTCAAGACAGATACGCAGTATTTT.

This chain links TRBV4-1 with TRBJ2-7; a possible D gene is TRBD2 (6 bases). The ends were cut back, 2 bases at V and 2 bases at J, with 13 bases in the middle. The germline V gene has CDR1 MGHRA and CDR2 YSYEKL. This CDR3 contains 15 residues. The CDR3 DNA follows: TGCGCCAGCAGCCAACAAATCCTAGCGACCTACGAGCAGTACTTC. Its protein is CASSQQILATYEQYF.

CDR3 DNA sequence: TGTGCCAGCAGCTTAGACGGCGGAGTACTGGGGGAGCTGTTTTTT. It codes for CASSLDGGVLGELFF. The chain is built from TRBV7-2 and TRBJ2-2; no clear D gene. The CDR3 loop spans 15 amino acids. The V gene lost 1 base and the J gene lost 8 bases, with 14 bases spanning the gap. Per germline, CDR1 SGHTA and CDR2 FQGNSA. Full variable domain (rest looked up from reference TRBV7-2 and TRBJ2-2): GAGVSQSPSNKVTEKGKDVELRCDPISGHTALYWYRQSLGQGLEFLIYFQGNSAPDKSGLPSDRFSAERTGGSVSTLTIQRTQQEDSAVYLCASSLDGGVLGELFFGEGSRLTVL.

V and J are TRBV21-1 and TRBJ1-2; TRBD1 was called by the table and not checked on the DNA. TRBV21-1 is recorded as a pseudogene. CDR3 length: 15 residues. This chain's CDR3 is CASSALTGFGGGYTF. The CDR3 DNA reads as TGTGCCAGCAGCGCCCTGACAGGCTTTGGTGGCGGCTACACCTTC.

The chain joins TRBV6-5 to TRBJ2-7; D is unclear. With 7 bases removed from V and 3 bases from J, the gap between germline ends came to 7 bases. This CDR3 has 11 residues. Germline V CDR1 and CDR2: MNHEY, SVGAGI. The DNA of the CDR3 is TGTGCCAGCACCGACGGCTACGAGCAGTACTTC. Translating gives CASTDGYEQYF.

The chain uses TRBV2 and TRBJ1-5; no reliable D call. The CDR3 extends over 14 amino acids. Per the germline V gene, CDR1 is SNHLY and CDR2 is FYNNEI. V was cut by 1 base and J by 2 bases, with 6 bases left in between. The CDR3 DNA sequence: TGTGCCAGCAGTGAAGTGCAGGGCAATCAGCCCCAGCATTTT. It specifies CASSEVQGNQPQHF.

This chain's CDR3 is CASSSGQGAGEQYF. CDR3 bases: TGTGCCAGCAGTTCAGGGCAGGGGGCGGGCGAGCAGTACTTC. The chain employs TRBV28 and TRBJ2-7; the match to TRBD1 covers 8 bases. After removal of 4 bases from V and 6 bases from J, the junction contained 8 bases not matched to a gene. Germline-derived CDR1 and CDR2 are MDHEN and SYDVKM. The CDR3 sequence is 14 residues long.

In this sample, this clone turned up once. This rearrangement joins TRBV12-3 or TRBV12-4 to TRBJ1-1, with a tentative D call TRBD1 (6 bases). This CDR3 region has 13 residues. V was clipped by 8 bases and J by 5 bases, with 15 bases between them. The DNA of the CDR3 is TGTGCCAGCCGCACAGGGTTTGGGACTGAAGCTTTCTTT. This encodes CASRTGFGTEAFF.